These T cell receptor beta chains were read from a single sample in a study of cytomegalovirus exposure and HLA in healthy donors. The method was immunoSEQ multiplex PCR; TCRdb's version includes in-frame clones alone and lacks a portion of them. Here the sample spans 170,000 or so clones, over 80% being singletons. Specimen: PBMCs. These receptors were taken from a man aged 45 to 65 in good health and CMV-seronegative. The CDR3 runs from the conserved cysteine through the conserved F or W. The D gene is left open where the match is weak. Where a row states a size, it is once, few, many or the class of an expanded clone; other rows omit it.

TRBD1 | NA | TRBJ1-4 | TRBV7-8 | TGTGCCAGCAGCTCGTGGACAGGGGTAACTAATGAAAAACTGTTTTTT | CASSSWTGVTNEKLFF
NA | NA | TRBJ2-7 | TRBV28 | TGTGCCAGCAGTCCACTAGCTTACTACGAGCAGTACTTC | CASSPLAYYEQYF
NA | NA | TRBJ1-5 | TRBV19 | TGTGCCAGTAGTCCTCTCGTCGGCGGGGGCAATCAGCCCCAGCATTTT | CASSPLVGGGNQPQHF
NA | NA | TRBJ2-2 | TRBV7-9 | TGTGCCAGCAGCTCCTCCTTCGGGGAGCTGTTTTTT | CASSSSFGELFF
TRBD2 | NA | TRBJ2-5 | TRBV7-7 | TGTGCTAGCAGCTTACTCCGGGCTAGCGGGCTCGAGACCCAGTACTTC | CASSLLRASGLETQYF
NA | NA | TRBJ2-2 | TRBV7-3 | TGTGCCAGCAGCCCCTCGACGTTGGGGGCCAGCACCGGGGAGCTGTTTTTT | CASSPSTLGASTGELFF
NA | NA | TRBJ2-1 | TRBV4-1 | TGCGCCAGCAGCCACCTGACAGGGACTTCCAATGAGCAGTTCTTC | CASSHLTGTSNEQFF
TRBD2 | NA | TRBJ2-2 | TRBV6-1 | TGTGCCAGCCTTAAGAGCGGGGGGAACACCGGGGAGCTGTTTTTT | CASLKSGGNTGELFF
NA | NA | TRBJ2-2 | TRBV7-7 | TGTGCTAGCAGCTTAGGTTCCAGGAACACCGGGGAGCTGTTTTTT | CASSLGSRNTGELFF
NA | NA | TRBJ1-2 | TRBV7-3 | TGTGCCAGCAGCCCACAGGAAGGCTATGGCTACACCTTC | CASSPQEGYGYTF
NA | once | TRBJ2-1 | TRBV29-1 | TGCAGCGCAAGAGGGCGGACCTCCTACAATGAGCAGTTCTTC | CSARGRTSYNEQFF
TRBD2 | NA | TRBJ2-7 | TRBV7-2 | TGTGCCAGCAGCCTAGGACTAGCGGCCTCCTACGAGCAGTACTTC | CASSLGLAASYEQYF
NA | NA | TRBJ2-7 | TRBV6-1 | TGTGCCAGCAGTGGGGGGGGGACACTCGACTACGAGCAGTACTTC | CASSGGGTLDYEQYF
NA | NA | TRBJ1-3 | TRBV6-5 | TGTGCCTCCGGGGTGAACTCTGGAAACACCATATATTTT | CASGVNSGNTIYF
TRBD1 | once | TRBJ1-2 | TRBV9 | TGTGCCAGCTCCGCGGAGCAGGGGGATGGCTACACCTTC | CASSAEQGDGYTF
TRBD1 | NA | TRBJ1-2 | TRBV18 | TGTGCCAGCTCACAATCACTCCCAACAGGGGGCGAAGGATGGTATGGCTACACCTTC | CASSQSLPTGGEGWYGYTF
NA | few | TRBJ2-1 | TRBV4-3 | TGCGCCAGCAGCCATCAGAGGAATGAGCAGTTCTTC | CASSHQRNEQFF
TRBD2 | NA | TRBJ2-7 | TRBV30 | TGTGCCTGGGAGCGGGGGGACTACGAGCAGTACTTC | CAWERGDYEQYF
NA | NA | TRBJ1-6 | TRBV5-1 | TGCGCCAGCAGCTTTGATGAAGGCGGGCGCCATTCACCCCTCCACTTT | CASSFDEGGRHSPLHF
TRBD2 | NA | TRBJ2-7 | TRBV6-6 | TGTGCCAGCAGGCCAGATTCTAGCGGACTAAACTACGAGCAGTACTTC | CASRPDSSGLNYEQYF
NA | NA | TRBJ1-3 | TRBV11-2 | TGTGCCAGCAGCTCCTTGCCGATACAGTCTGGAAACACCATATATTTT | CASSSLPIQSGNTIYF
NA | NA | TRBJ1-2 | TRBV30 | TGTGCCTGGAGTGTACTCGAGGGCTACACCTTC | CAWSVLEGYTF
NA | NA | TRBJ2-6 | TRBV30 | TGTGCCTGGAGCCCTCTGCGCTCTGGGGCCAACGTCCTGACTTTC | CAWSPLRSGANVLTF
TRBD1 | NA | TRBJ1-2 | TRBV5-1 | TGCGCCAGCAGCTTGGATCACAGGGGGAACTATGGCTACACCTTC | CASSLDHRGNYGYTF
TRBD1 | NA | TRBJ2-7 | TRBV4-2 | TGTGCCAGCAGCCAGGGACAGGGGGGAGAGCAGTACTTC | CASSQGQGGEQYF
TRBD1 | few | TRBJ1-4 | TRBV5-4 | TGTGCCAGCAGCGCCCGGACAGGGAATGAAAAACTGTTTTTT | CASSARTGNEKLFF
NA | few | TRBJ2-3 | TRBV7-2 | TGTGCCAGCAGCTTAGACGGTGATGTGGATACGCAGTATTTT | CASSLDGDVDTQYF
NA | NA | TRBJ2-5 | TRBV19 | TGTGCCAGTAGTATATCGGGAGCGACCCACGTACGAGAGACCCAGTACTTC | CASSISGATHVRETQYF
NA | NA | TRBJ1-5 | TRBV6-1 | TGTGCCAGCAGTAACAGGGAGAGAGGTCAGCCCCAGCATTTT | CASSNRERGQPQHF
NA | NA | TRBJ2-1 | TRBV6-6 | TGTGCCAGCAGTTACCGCCGGGTCGTGGATGAGCAGTTCTTC | CASSYRRVVDEQFF
TRBD1 | NA | TRBJ2-1 | TRBV7-3 | TGTGCCAGCAGCCCAGCCGGGACAGCCTACAATGAGCAGTTCTTC | CASSPAGTAYNEQFF
TRBD1 | NA | TRBJ1-5 | TRBV9 | TGTGCCAGCAGCGTCTCGACAGGGGGCGGCCAGCCCCAGCATTTT | CASSVSTGGGQPQHF
NA | NA | TRBJ2-5 | TRBV6-1 | TGTGCCAGCAGTGGAGGGTACCAAGAGACCCAGTACTTC | CASSGGYQETQYF
TRBD1 | NA | TRBJ1-5 | TRBV19 | TGTGCCAGTAGTGACTACAGGGGGAATCAGCCCCAGCATTTT | CASSDYRGNQPQHF
NA | NA | TRBJ1-5 | TRBV7-2 | TGTGCCAGCAGCTTAGGTCAGTTGAGCAATCAGCCCCAGCATTTT | CASSLGQLSNQPQHF
NA | NA | TRBJ2-7 | TRBV18 | TGTGCCAGCTCATGGGACGGGAGCTCCTACGAGCAGTACTTC | CASSWDGSSYEQYF
TRBD1 | NA | TRBJ2-3 | TRBV6-4 | TGTGCCAGCAGTGACACAGGGGCCACAGATACGCAGTATTTT | CASSDTGATDTQYF
NA | few | TRBJ1-1 | TRBV6-5 | TGTGCCAGCAGTTACCGAGAAAACGCGGGGGTAGCTTTCTTT | CASSYRENAGVAFF
TRBD1 | NA | TRBJ1-5 | TRBV19 | TGTGCCAGTAGTAATTACGACAGGGGGCCCCAGCATTTT | CASSNYDRGPQHF
NA | NA | TRBJ2-3 | TRBV7-9 | TGTGCCAGCAGCTTAGGGGGACTCAATACGCAGTATTTT | CASSLGGLNTQYF